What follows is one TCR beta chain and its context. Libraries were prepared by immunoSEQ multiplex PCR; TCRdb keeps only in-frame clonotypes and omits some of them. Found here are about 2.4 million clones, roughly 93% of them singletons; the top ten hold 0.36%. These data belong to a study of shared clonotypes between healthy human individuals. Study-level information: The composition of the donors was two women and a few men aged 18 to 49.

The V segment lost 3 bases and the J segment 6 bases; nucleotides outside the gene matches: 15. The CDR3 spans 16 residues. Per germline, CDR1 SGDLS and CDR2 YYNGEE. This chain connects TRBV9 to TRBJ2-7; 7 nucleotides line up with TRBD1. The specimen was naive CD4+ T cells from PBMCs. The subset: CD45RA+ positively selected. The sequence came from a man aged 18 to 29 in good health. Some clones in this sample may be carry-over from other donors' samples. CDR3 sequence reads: CASSEPRLTGYGEQYF. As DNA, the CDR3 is TGTGCCAGCAGCGAACCCCGATTGACAGGGTACGGCGAGCAGTACTTC.